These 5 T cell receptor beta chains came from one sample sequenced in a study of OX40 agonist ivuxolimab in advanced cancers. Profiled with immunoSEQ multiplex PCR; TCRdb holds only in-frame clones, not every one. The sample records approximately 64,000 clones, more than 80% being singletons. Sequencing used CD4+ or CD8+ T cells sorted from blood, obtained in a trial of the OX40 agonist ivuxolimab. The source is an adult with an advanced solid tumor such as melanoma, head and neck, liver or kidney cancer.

CDR3 sequence: CASSLTGGTQETQYF. CDR3 in DNA: TGCGCCAGCAGCTTAACGGGCGGGACACAAGAGACCCAGTACTTC. This chain uses TRBV5-1 with TRBJ2-5; D could derive from TRBD1 or TRBD2 (6 bases each). This CDR3 comprises 15 residues. The germline CDR1 and CDR2 sequences are SGHRS and YFSETQ. The V end lost 2 bases, the J end lost 2 bases, and 13 bases lay between the germline ends. Using reference TRBV5-1 and TRBJ2-5 for the parts outside the CDR3, the full variable domain is KAGVTQTPRYLIKTRGQQVTLSCSPISGHRSVSWYQQTPGQGLQFLFEYFSETQRNKGNFPGRFSGRQFSNSRSEMNVSTLELGDSALYLCASSLTGGTQETQYFGPGTRLLVL.

CDR3 amino acids: CASSPPGTNNEQFF. The CDR3 coding sequence is TGTGCCAGCAGTCCTCCCGGGACCAACAATGAGCAGTTCTTC. The J gene is TRBJ2-1, the V gene TRBV28; D is tentatively TRBD1 or TRBD2 (5 bases each). Germline V gene data show CDR1 as MDHEN and CDR2 as SYDVKM. This CDR3 has 14 amino acids. Trimming took 5 bases from V and 5 from J, leaving 13 bases between them.

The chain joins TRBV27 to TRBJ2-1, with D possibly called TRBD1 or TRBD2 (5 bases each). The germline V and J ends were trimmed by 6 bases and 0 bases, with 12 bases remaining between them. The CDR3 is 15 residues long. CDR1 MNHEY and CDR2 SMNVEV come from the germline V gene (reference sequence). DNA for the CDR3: TGTGCCAGCAGGTCCCGGGGACGCTCCTACAATGAGCAGTTCTTC. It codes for CASRSRGRSYNEQFF.

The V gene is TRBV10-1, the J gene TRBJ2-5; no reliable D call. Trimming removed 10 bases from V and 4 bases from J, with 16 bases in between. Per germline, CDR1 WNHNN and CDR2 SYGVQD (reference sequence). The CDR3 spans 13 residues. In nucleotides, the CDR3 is TGCGCCACTCAGCAGACCTGGGGAGAGACCCAGTACTTC. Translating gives CATQQTWGETQYF.

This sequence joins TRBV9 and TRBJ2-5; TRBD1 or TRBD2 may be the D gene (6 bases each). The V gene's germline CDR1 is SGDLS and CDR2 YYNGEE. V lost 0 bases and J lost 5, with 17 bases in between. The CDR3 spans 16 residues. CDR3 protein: CASSVGSLGGPETQYF. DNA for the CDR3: TGTGCCAGCAGCGTAGGGTCCTTAGGGGGGCCCGAGACCCAGTACTTC.